This T cell receptor (beta chain) was found in a study of T cells after yellow fever vaccination. One entry per CDR3 protein results from TCRdb running MiXCR on the 5' RACE reads. The table has some 320,000 distinct CDR3 sequences, approximately 4.3% seen once; the top ten hold 15% to 20%. This clonotype was found many times. Germline V gives CDR1 SGHTA, CDR2 FQGNSA. Trimming took 2 bases from V and 1 from J, leaving 12 bases between them. The CDR3 consists of 15 residues. The receptor's source is a man younger than 35 who received the YFV17D yellow fever vaccine. The source material was PBMCs, sampled 15 days after the yellow fever booster vaccination. The V and J genes are TRBV7-2 and TRBJ2-7, with TRBD2 as a possible D gene (6 bases). As DNA, the CDR3 is TGTGCCAGCAGCTTATTGGGGGGAGGATCCTACGAGCAGTACTTC. It encodes CASSLLGGGSYEQYF.